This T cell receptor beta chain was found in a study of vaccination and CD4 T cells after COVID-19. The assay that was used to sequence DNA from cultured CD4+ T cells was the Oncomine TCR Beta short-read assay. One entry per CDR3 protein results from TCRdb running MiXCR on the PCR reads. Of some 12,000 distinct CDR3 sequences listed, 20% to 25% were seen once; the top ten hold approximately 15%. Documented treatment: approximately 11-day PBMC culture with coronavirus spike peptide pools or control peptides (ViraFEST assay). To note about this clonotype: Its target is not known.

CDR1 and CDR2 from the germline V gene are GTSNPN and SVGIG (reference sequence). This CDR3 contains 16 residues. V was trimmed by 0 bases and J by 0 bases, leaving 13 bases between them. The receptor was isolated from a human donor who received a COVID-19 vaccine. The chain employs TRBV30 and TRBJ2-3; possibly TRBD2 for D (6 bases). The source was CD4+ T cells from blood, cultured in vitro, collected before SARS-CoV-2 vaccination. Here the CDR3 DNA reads TGTGCCTGGAGTGTACCGGCTGGGGGGAGCACAGATACGCAGTATTTT. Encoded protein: CAWSVPAGGSTDTQYF.